This TCR beta chain is from a study of cytomegalovirus exposure and HLA in healthy donors. At the level of the study: Of some 400 genotyped donors, roughly 81% clustered with self-reported Caucasian donors. Findings and caveats of the study: A later analysis found TCR association rates differed by HLA locus, highest for DRB1 and lowest for HLA-C. Data from an earlier analysis indicated that most TCR beta V segments were productive either about 87% or about 30% of the time. According to reports, the classifier identified cytomegalovirus status with high specificity and sensitivity.

This PCR relied on a set of 60 Vbeta primers and 13 Jbeta primers. Libraries were prepared by immunoSEQ multiplex PCR; TCRdb keeps only in-frame clonotypes and omits some of them. This sample has 150,000 to 200,000 clones, with roughly four fifths found just once. The CDR3 totals 13 residues. Germline loops: CDR1 MNHEY, CDR2 SMNVEV (reference sequence). The V end lost 3 bases, the J end lost 2 bases, and 8 bases lay between the germline ends. Concerning this clone: Its antigen remains unidentified.

This chain uses TRBV27 with TRBJ2-7; no clear D gene. This receptor was obtained from a woman between 18 and 29 years old in good health and CMV-seropositive. Sequencing used PBMCs. CDR3 sequence reads: CASSFQAAYEQYF. CDR3 nucleotides: TGTGCCAGCAGTTTTCAGGCCGCCTACGAGCAGTACTTC.